A single sample is the source of the 6 T cell receptor beta chains below, sequenced in a study of sequential checkpoint blockade in melanoma. The treatment: randomized to nivolumab then ipilimumab (arm A) or the reverse (arm B). Clones were sequenced by immunoSEQ multiplex PCR, and TCRdb holds only the in-frame ones, with some missing. The top ten clones hold 17% of a sample with 10,000 to 15,000 clones, roughly 80% of them seen once. The sample was CD8+ T cells sorted from blood (inferred from file names), taken from a patient given nivolumab and ipilimumab in sequence. These receptor sequences come from a human donor with melanoma.

The chain couples TRBV27 to TRBJ1-6; D remains unclear. The CDR3 loop spans 18 amino acids. V dropped 6 bases and J dropped 3 bases, with 21 bases sitting between them. CDR1 MNHEY and CDR2 SMNVEV come from the germline V gene (reference sequence). CDR3: CASRGSPGEGYYNSPLHF. The CDR3 DNA sequence: TGTGCCAGCAGGGGCTCCCCTGGTGAGGGCTACTATAATTCACCCCTCCACTTT.

The J gene is TRBJ1-1, the V gene TRBV7-8, with a weak D call TRBD1 (6 bases). The CDR3 extends over 18 amino acids. Deletions cut 5 bases from V and 0 bases from J, with 22 bases between. Germline V gene data show CDR1 as SGHVS and CDR2 as FQNEAQ. CDR3 in DNA: TGTGCCAGCAGCCCCATAAAGGGTGACGGGGGGCTGAACACTGAAGCTTTCTTT. This codes for CASSPIKGDGGLNTEAFF.

The chain employs TRBV29-1 and TRBJ1-2; D possibly corresponds to TRBD1 (5 bases). There are 13 residues in the CDR3. The V end was cut by 7 bases, the J end by 2 bases, with 14 bases between. Per the germline V gene, CDR1 is SQVTM and CDR2 is ANQGSEA. Written as DNA, the CDR3 is TGCAGCGCCGTGACAGTTGTCAACTATGGCTACACCTTC. Its protein product is CSAVTVVNYGYTF.

This chain uses TRBV7-2 with TRBJ2-7; 11 positions agree with TRBD2. Trimming cost V 5 bases and J 2 bases; bases outside gene matches: 11. This CDR3 has 17 residues. In germline, CDR1 is SGHTA, CDR2 FQGNSA. Here the CDR3 DNA reads TGTGCCAGCAGCCCGACGGGACTAGCGGATCGTCCCTACGAGCAGTACTTC. Translation gives CASSPTGLADRPYEQYF. Drawing the rest from reference TRBV7-2 and TRBJ2-7, the complete variable domain is GAGVSQSPSNKVTEKGKDVELRCDPISGHTALYWYRQSLGQGLEFLIYFQGNSAPDKSGLPSDRFSAERTGGSVSTLTIQRTQQEDSAVYLCASSPTGLADRPYEQYFGPGTRLTVT.

This chain links TRBV2 with TRBJ1-2, with D possibly TRBD1 on 5 matching bases. The CDR3 is 14 amino acids. CDR1 is SNHLY, CDR2 FYNNEI, per germline. Trimming shortened V by 3 bases and J by 8 bases, and 16 bases separated the two germline ends. In nucleotides, the CDR3 is TGTGCCAGCAGTGAGGGCCGGCAGGGCAACGGCTACACCTTC. It yields the protein CASSEGRQGNGYTF.

This rearrangement joins TRBV6-1 to TRBJ1-5; the D gene is possibly TRBD1 (5 bases). Germline CDR1 reads MNHNS; CDR2 reads SASEGT. The CDR3 is made up of 14 amino acids. The germline V and J ends were trimmed by 3 bases and 9 bases, with 15 bases remaining between them. CDR3 nucleotides: TGTGCCAGCAGTGAGTCGGACACCCCAGGGCCCCAGCATTTT. Its protein is CASSESDTPGPQHF.